These T cell receptor beta chains were read from a single sample in a study of response to subunit inactivated influenza vaccine. TCRdb recomputed calls from the RT-PCR reads with MiXCR, one row per CDR3 protein. The repertoire has 700,000 to 900,000 distinct CDR3 sequences, 21% of them found once; the top ten carry about 9.4%. The material was PBMCs from blood, obtained more than 4 days after vaccination. These receptors were taken from a man aged 45-60 years who received an inactivated influenza vaccine. Each CDR3 is given with its conserved first and last residue. The order of the fields is D gene, V gene, clone size, J gene, CDR3 protein, CDR3 DNA. D genes are given only for firm matches. Clone size is not always given. Where it is, it says once, few, many or a class for expanded clones.

TRBD1	TRBV3-1	.	TRBJ2-7	CASSRMTGGNEQYF	TGTGCCAGCAGCCGAATGACAGGGGGCAACGAGCAGTACTTC
TRBD2	TRBV20-1	many	TRBJ2-5	CSAISGVETQYF	TGCAGTGCTATCAGCGGGGTGGAGACCCAGTACTTC
TRBD2	TRBV28	.	TRBJ2-1	CASRLTGTSGFNEQFF	TGTGCCAGCAGACTAACCGGGACTAGCGGGTTCAATGAGCAGTTCTTC
TRBD2	TRBV6-5	.	TRBJ2-3	CASSSRAGADTQYF	TGTGCCAGCAGTTCCCGAGCGGGAGCAGATACGCAGTATTTT
TRBD2	TRBV15	few	TRBJ2-3	CATSSGRTDTQYF	TGTGCCACCAGTAGCGGGAGGACAGATACGCAGTATTTT
TRBD1	TRBV6-5	few	TRBJ2-1	CASSYSFQGVFNEQFF	TGTGCCAGCAGTTACTCGTTTCAGGGGGTGTTCAATGAGCAGTTCTTC
TRBD2	TRBV4-1	.	TRBJ2-1	CASSQDGREQFF	TGCGCCAGCAGCCAAGACGGGAGGGAGCAGTTCTTC
TRBD2	TRBV7-2	.	TRBJ2-1	CASSLGGTSGRKQFF	TGTGCCAGCAGCTTAGGAGGGACTAGCGGGAGAAAGCAGTTCTTC
.	TRBV4-3	.	TRBJ2-1	CASSQDVTPYNEQFF	TGCGCCAGCAGCCAAGACGTGACACCATACAATGAGCAGTTCTTC
.	TRBV30	.	TRBJ1-1	CAWSVPANTEAFF	TGTGCCTGGAGTGTACCTGCGAACACTGAAGCTTTCTTT
TRBD1	TRBV20-1	.	TRBJ2-7	CSASGQGVDEQYF	TGCAGTGCTAGTGGACAGGGCGTCGACGAGCAGTACTTC
.	TRBV19	.	TRBJ1-2	CASTRPGPGNYGYTF	TGTGCCAGTACCCGGCCGGGTCCTGGGAACTATGGCTACACCTTC
.	TRBV12-3/TRBV12-4	many	TRBJ2-3	CASSLTRRDTQYF	TGTGCCAGCAGTCTCACTAGGAGGGATACGCAGTATTTT
TRBD2	TRBV28	many	TRBJ2-1	CASSSLGLAVINNEQFF	TGTGCCAGCAGTTCCCTCGGACTAGCGGTAATTAACAATGAGCAGTTCTTC
.	TRBV20-1	.	TRBJ2-1	CSARGLRDNEQFF	TGCAGTGCTAGAGGTCTTAGGGACAATGAGCAGTTCTTC
TRBD2	TRBV4-3	.	TRBJ2-3	CASSQDPPGGARNTQYF	TGCGCCAGCAGCCAAGATCCTCCCGGGGGGGCTAGAAATACGCAGTATTTT
.	TRBV5-1	few	TRBJ1-2	CASSLDQGLGSDGYTF	TGCGCCAGCAGCTTGGATCAGGGGCTGGGTTCGGACGGCTACACCTTC
TRBD1	TRBV5-5	.	TRBJ2-1	CASSPGTASSYNEQFF	TGTGCCAGCAGCCCCGGGACAGCTAGCTCCTACAATGAGCAGTTCTTC
.	TRBV18	few	TRBJ2-5	CASSPPALGTQYF	TGTGCCAGCTCACCACCTGCTCTTGGGACCCAGTACTTC
TRBD1	TRBV2	.	TRBJ2-3	CASSQFAQGRGTDTQYF	TGTGCCAGCAGTCAATTCGCACAGGGGAGAGGAACAGATACGCAGTATTTT
.	TRBV12-3/TRBV12-4	few	TRBJ2-4	CASSLSGPKNIQYF	TGTGCCAGCAGTTTATCCGGGCCCAAAAACATTCAGTACTTC
.	TRBV20-1	.	TRBJ1-5	CSARRGGEDQPQHF	TGCAGTGCTAGACGCGGAGGGGAGGATCAGCCCCAGCATTTT
TRBD2	TRBV20-1	many	TRBJ2-1	CSASNGGRIDNEQFF	TGCAGTGCTAGTAATGGCGGGAGAATCGACAATGAGCAGTTCTTC
.	TRBV9	once	TRBJ1-2	CASSPHPSPRVGYTF	TGTGCCAGCAGCCCCCACCCGAGCCCCCGGGTAGGCTACACCTTC
.	TRBV7-2	few	TRBJ1-6	CASSLVGRGAYSPLHF	TGTGCCAGCAGCTTAGTCGGTCGGGGGGCATATTCACCCCTCCACTTT
.	TRBV7-8	.	TRBJ2-7	CASSPQGGLLYEQYF	TGTGCCAGCAGCCCGCAGGGGGGACTTTTATACGAGCAGTACTTC
TRBD1	TRBV3-1	few	TRBJ2-7	CASALGQPYEQYF	TGTGCCAGCGCCTTGGGACAGCCCTACGAGCAGTACTTC
.	TRBV15	few	TRBJ2-5	CATSRDVAEWKTQYF	TGTGCCACCAGCAGAGATGTGGCAGAGTGGAAGACCCAGTACTTC
.	TRBV11-2	few	TRBJ2-2	CASSRSPTGTGELFF	TGTGCCAGCAGTCGTTCTCCGACGGGCACCGGGGAGCTGTTTTTT
.	TRBV6-2/TRBV6-3	.	TRBJ2-5	CASTLGGLETQYF	TGTGCCAGCACCCTGGGCGGTTTGGAGACCCAGTACTTC
.	TRBV11-1	.	TRBJ2-7	CASSLVSPYEQYF	TGTGCCAGCAGCTTAGTTTCGCCTTACGAGCAGTACTTC
TRBD2	TRBV28	few	TRBJ2-1	CASSLVGTSGSYEQFF	TGTGCCAGCAGTTTAGTAGGGACTAGCGGGAGTTATGAGCAGTTCTTC
.	TRBV7-9	many	TRBJ2-7	CASSSKDTYEQYF	TGTGCCAGCAGCTCCAAAGACACCTACGAGCAGTACTTC
TRBD1	TRBV20-1	.	TRBJ1-5	CSAAPGGAYQPQHF	TGCAGTGCGGCTCCAGGGGGCGCATATCAGCCCCAGCATTTT
TRBD1	TRBV5-1	.	TRBJ2-7	CASSGDRGTISYEQYF	TGCGCCAGCAGCGGGGACAGGGGGACTATCTCCTACGAGCAGTACTTC
.	TRBV13	.	TRBJ2-4	CASSLDRVGNIQYF	TGTGCCAGCAGCTTAGACAGGGTTGGAAACATTCAGTACTTC
.	TRBV20-1	few	TRBJ2-7	CSATMDSLSYEQYF	TGCAGTGCTACAATGGACAGCCTGTCCTACGAGCAGTACTTC
TRBD2	TRBV5-1	few	TRBJ2-3	CASSLDISGSTDTQYF	TGCGCCAGCAGCTTGGATATTAGCGGGAGTACAGATACGCAGTATTTT
TRBD1	TRBV6-2/TRBV6-3	.	TRBJ1-4	CASNALGRGEEKLFF	TGTGCCAGCAACGCACTCGGCAGGGGGGAAGAAAAACTGTTTTTT
TRBD2	TRBV2	.	TRBJ2-1	CASSPRTSGRFFRNEQFF	TGTGCCAGCAGTCCAAGGACTAGCGGGAGGTTCTTCAGGAATGAGCAGTTCTTC
TRBD2	TRBV6-5	few	TRBJ2-1	CASSSGTSGLSSYNEQFF	TGTGCCAGCAGTTCCGGGACTAGCGGCCTGAGCTCCTACAATGAGCAGTTCTTC
.	TRBV20-1	.	TRBJ2-3	CSARGTRQVLSTDTQYF	TGCAGTGCTAGGGGAACCCGACAGGTCCTCTCCACAGATACGCAGTATTTT
.	TRBV7-9	few	TRBJ1-6	CASSFGPNDSPLHF	TGTGCCAGCAGCTTCGGACCGAACGACTCACCCCTCCACTTT
TRBD1	TRBV12-3/TRBV12-4	.	TRBJ2-7	CASSGTGVYEQYF	TGTGCCAGCAGTGGGACAGGGGTGTACGAGCAGTACTTC
TRBD1	TRBV28	.	TRBJ1-5	CASSTRTGYQPQHF	TGTGCCAGCAGTACAAGGACAGGGTATCAGCCCCAGCATTTT
.	TRBV7-2	.	TRBJ1-5	CASSLAPGTGQPQHF	TGTGCCAGCAGCTTAGCTCCCGGGACCGGGCAGCCCCAGCATTTT
.	TRBV10-3	.	TRBJ2-5	CAISESWGAQETQYF	TGTGCCATCAGTGAGTCGTGGGGGGCCCAAGAGACCCAGTACTTC
.	TRBV7-9	few	TRBJ1-4	CASSFQAGGDEKLFF	TGTGCCAGCAGCTTTCAGGCGGGAGGTGATGAAAAACTGTTTTTT
TRBD2	TRBV7-2	few	TRBJ2-1	CASSLTSGSGGNEQFF	TGTGCCAGCAGCCTAACTAGCGGGAGTGGTGGCAATGAGCAGTTCTTC
TRBD2	TRBV6-1	.	TRBJ2-3	CASNPTSFGPDTQYF	TGTGCCAGCAACCCGACTAGCTTCGGGCCAGATACGCAGTATTTT
TRBD1	TRBV5-1	many	TRBJ1-1	CASGQDRRNTEAFF	TGCGCCAGCGGCCAGGACAGGAGGAACACTGAAGCTTTCTTT
.	TRBV9	.	TRBJ2-7	CASSGSGGYEQYF	TGTGCCAGCAGCGGCAGCGGAGGGTACGAGCAGTACTTC
TRBD1	TRBV10-3	few	TRBJ2-3	CAASDRERTDTQYF	TGTGCCGCCAGCGACAGGGAACGCACAGATACGCAGTATTTT
.	TRBV11-1	.	TRBJ1-1	CASRQTQGTEAFF	TGTGCCAGCCGCCAAACACAGGGCACTGAAGCTTTCTTT